The sample holds many counts of the clone carrying this T cell receptor beta chain. Its antigen is as yet unknown. The data originate from a study of blood T cells in healthy people across ages. Study as a whole: When template switching was applied, about one barcoded beta molecule was captured per two T cells. Study observations and caveats: Researchers said unsorted PBMCs prevented a conclusive naive versus antigen-experienced comparison.

The CDR3 is made up of 8 amino acids. Germline V lookup: CDR1 MNHEY, CDR2 SMNVEV (reference sequence). V was pared by 11 bases and J by 6 bases, with 5 bases between. The amount of total RNA extracted per sample was at least 6 micrograms. It was with a sample-barcoded 5' primer and a J-beta primer mix that a second PCR of roughly 6 to 12 cycles was run. A template-switch adaptor that had 12 random nucleotides put a tag on each cDNA molecule. One entry per CDR3 protein, called by TCRdb with MiXCR from the 5' RACE reads. The sample has about 1 million distinct CDR3 sequences, over 35% seen once. Sequencing input: blood. The chain joins TRBV27 to TRBJ2-7, with unresolved D. The sequence derives from an older woman in good health. The CDR3 sequence: CALVEQYF. For the CDR3, the DNA is TGTGCCCTGGTCGAGCAGTACTTC.